What follows is one TCR beta chain and its context. What it binds is unknown. The PCR used 60 Vbeta and 13 Jbeta primers. Produced via immunoSEQ multiplex PCR; TCRdb's table is partial and in-frame only. The table lists about 130,000 clones, 76% of them singletons. These data belong to a study of cytomegalovirus exposure and HLA in healthy donors. Study findings and constraints: Among TCR sequences, most were rare, though some public TCRs appeared in many donors. In presence/absence analyses, roughly uniform sequencing depth across donors was assumed. Most of the TCR beta V segments (in an earlier analysis) were productive either about 90% or about 30% of the time. An analysis was carried out at a later point. It showed that HLA-associated TCR beta chains were more clonally expanded than equally common non-associated chains.

The CDR3 covers 15 residues. After removal of 5 bases from V and 2 bases from J, the junction contained 6 bases not matched to a gene. Germline values: CDR1 MNHEY, CDR2 SVGAGI. The sequencing input was PBMCs. V is TRBV6-5 and J is TRBJ2-3; 8 bases line up with TRBD1. This clonotype originated in a man aged 50-60 years in good health and CMV-seronegative. For the CDR3, the DNA is TGTGCCAGCAGTGCGGGACAGGCCGACACAGATACGCAGTATTTT. Translated: CASSAGQADTDTQYF.